This TCR beta chain was captured by sequencing in a study of blood T cell repertoires in COVID-19. Study in general: COVID-19 samples from acute and convalescent phases originated in the United States, Italy and Spain. PBMCs, B-cell-depleted T cells, or T cells were the source of the cDNA or gDNA that made up the material.

This clone was counted a single time. Per the study methods: Reference gene primers were amplified, and this amplification served to estimate nucleated cell counts. Sequenced by immunoSEQ multiplex PCR; TCRdb stores in-frame clones only, minus some. That table is the source of V, J and clone size, and D and trimming were worked out from the DNA. There are about 130,000 clones in the sample; over 80% occur only once, and roughly 1.9% lies in the top ten. The germline CDR1 and CDR2 sequences are KGHSH and LQKENI. The CDR3 totals 15 residues. The V segment lost 0 bases and the J segment 5 bases; nucleotides outside the gene matches: 0.

The receptor comes from a man between 65 and 85 years old with acute or convalescent COVID-19. Sequencing was done on a sample of peripheral blood. The chain employs TRBV18 and TRBJ2-1; 11 nucleotides agree with TRBD2. CDR3 DNA: TGTGCCAGCTCACCACCGGGACTAGCGGACAATGAGCAGTTCTTC. Translated, it gives CASSPPGLADNEQFF.